The 14 T cell receptor beta chains reported below all come from one sample, sequenced in a study of memory B cells and T cells in multiple sclerosis. Repertoires were generated with immunoSEQ multiplex PCR, while TCRdb's copy carries only in-frame clones and drops some. The sample contains 8,000 or so clones, about three fifths of which appear only once. The source material was memory (CD45RO+) CD8+ T cells from blood. The origin of the receptors is a human donor with multiple sclerosis.

This clone occurred a few times. The chain couples TRBV6-5 to TRBJ2-7, with TRBD1 matching 7 bases. The germline gives CDR1 MNHEY, CDR2 SVGAGI. V shed 7 bases, J shed 2 bases, and the junction held 8 bases outside the gene matches. The CDR3 has 14 amino acids. CDR3 DNA: TGTGCCAGCACACAAGTTGGGACAGCCTACGAGCAGTACTTC. Residues: CASTQVGTAYEQYF.

V usage is TRBV5-6 and J usage is TRBJ1-2; D gene uncertain. This CDR3 has 12 amino acids. Germline-derived CDR1 and CDR2 are SGHDT and YYEEEE. The ends were cut back, 4 bases at V and 8 bases at J, with 12 bases in the middle. This CDR3 reads CASSQVFGGYTF. The CDR3 DNA reads TGTGCCAGCAGCCAGGTCTTTGGAGGCTACACCTTC. Supplemented by reference TRBV5-6 and TRBJ1-2, the full variable domain reads DAGVTQSPTHLIKTRGQQVTLRCSPKSGHDTVSWYQQALGQGPQFIFQYYEEEERQRGNFPDRFSGHQFPNYSSELNVNALLLGDSALYLCASSQVFGGYTFGSGTRLTVV.

The rearrangement links TRBV28 to TRBJ1-1; D unresolved. The germline gives CDR1 MDHEN, CDR2 SYDVKM. The ends were cut back, 4 bases at V and 0 bases at J, with 21 bases in the middle. CDR3 size: 18 residues. CDR3 sequence reads: CASSSTTAGIWMNTEAFF. The CDR3 nucleotides read TGTGCCAGCAGTTCCACGACGGCAGGAATTTGGATGAACACTGAAGCTTTCTTT.

The V gene is TRBV6-1, the J gene TRBJ1-1; 8 bases fit TRBD1. Per germline, CDR1 MNHNS and CDR2 SASEGT. This CDR3 spans 14 amino acids. The J segment lost 6 bases and the V segment lost 0 bases, leaving 3 bases of the junction unmatched. The CDR3 coding sequence is TGTGCCAGCAGTGAAGCTACAGGGGGTTCTGAAGCTTTCTTT. Translation: CASSEATGGSEAFF.

V is TRBV7-8 and J is TRBJ2-1, with 10 nucleotides matching TRBD2. This CDR3 has 18 amino acids. The V gene's germline CDR1 is SGHVS and CDR2 FQNEAQ. The ends lost 5 bases at V and 2 bases at J; junction bases unmatched: 12. CDR3 DNA sequence: TGTGCCAGCAGCCAGCAAGCGGGAGGGGACCCGACCTACAATGAGCAGTTCTTC. Protein product: CASSQQAGGDPTYNEQFF. The entire variable domain, with the rest obtained from reference TRBV7-8 and TRBJ2-1, is as follows: GAGVSQSPRYKVAKRGQDVALRCDPISGHVSLFWYQQALGQGPEFLTYFQNEAQLDKSGLPSDRFFAERPEGSVSTLKIQRTQQEDSAVYLCASSQQAGGDPTYNEQFFGPGTRLTVL.

The V gene is TRBV7-6, the J gene TRBJ2-5, with D possibly matching TRBD2 (5 bases). The CDR3 loop spans 15 amino acids. Deletions cut 5 bases from V and 2 bases from J, with 15 bases between. The germline V gene has CDR1 SGHVS and CDR2 FNYEAQ. CDR3 bases: TGTGCCAGCAGCGCAAGCGGATCGAGACAAGAGACCCAGTACTTC. Translation: CASSASGSRQETQYF.

The chain recombines TRBV27 with TRBJ2-1; 10 bases align to TRBD2. This CDR3 spans 14 amino acids. CDR1 and CDR2 (germline): MNHEY, SMNVEV (reference sequence). V was pared by 8 bases and J by 4 bases, with 5 bases of the junction left unmatched. CDR3 region: CASRTSGTYNEQFF. CDR3 bases: TGTGCCAGCCGGACTAGCGGCACTTACAATGAGCAGTTCTTC.

J is TRBJ2-5 and V is TRBV15; TRBD2 agrees at 7 bases. The V gene end was trimmed by 6 bases and the J gene end by 1 base; junction bases not matched to a gene: 11. Germline-derived CDR1 and CDR2 are LNHNV and YYDKDF (reference sequence). The CDR3 has 16 amino acids. This CDR3 is CATRYQRGPLQETQYF. In DNA form, the CDR3 reads TGTGCCACCAGATATCAGCGGGGTCCACTCCAAGAGACCCAGTACTTC.

J is TRBJ2-7 and V is TRBV11-2; TRBD1 agrees at 9 bases. CDR1 SGHAT and CDR2 FQNNGV come from the germline V gene. CDR3 length: 14 residues. Losses at the gene ends were 5 bases for V and 3 bases for J; bases not matched to a gene: 5. The DNA for the CDR3 is TGTGCCAGCAGCCTTGGACAGGGGTACTACGAGCAGTACTTC. Translated: CASSLGQGYYEQYF.

The chain combines TRBV11-1 with TRBJ2-7; 9 bases align to TRBD2. CDR3 length: 12 residues. Germline values: CDR1 SGHAT, CDR2 FQDESV (reference sequence). The V gene end was trimmed by 6 bases and the J gene end by 6 bases; junction bases not matched to a gene: 3. The CDR3 is CASRTSGGEQYF. The CDR3, as DNA: TGTGCCAGCAGGACTAGCGGTGGCGAGCAGTACTTC.

CDR3 nucleotides: TGTGCCAGCAGCTTAGAGAGGGACTATACTGACTACGAGCAGTACTTC. Protein product: CASSLERDYTDYEQYF. This chain uses TRBV11-2 with TRBJ2-7, with TRBD2 identical over 7 bases. In germline, CDR1 is SGHAT, CDR2 FQNNGV. The CDR3 runs 16 residues. V lost 0 bases and J lost 3; bases outside the gene matches: 8.

This clone has just one count. The rearrangement joins TRBV7-2 to TRBJ2-7; TRBD1 is a possible D gene (5 bases). Trimming cost V 5 bases and J 2 bases, with 10 bases left between them. Looked up from germline, CDR1 is SGHTA and CDR2 is FQGNSA. There are 13 residues in the CDR3. CDR3 DNA sequence: TGTGCCAGCAGCCTCAGGGTTCCCTACGAGCAGTACTTC. Its translation: CASSLRVPYEQYF.

The rearrangement joins TRBV7-9 to TRBJ1-1, with D unclear. This CDR3 has 14 residues. Trimming removed 6 bases at V and 5 bases at J, with 16 bases between. The germline gives CDR1 SEHNR, CDR2 FQNEAQ (reference sequence). CDR3 in DNA: TGTGCCAGCAGACCAATGGAGGTGGATACTGAAGCTTTCTTT. Encoded protein: CASRPMEVDTEAFF.

This clone is medium-sized. CDR3 loop: CAWSAPQGNGANVLTF. CDR3 coding DNA: TGTGCCTGGAGTGCCCCCCAGGGTAATGGGGCCAACGTCCTGACTTTC. V and J are TRBV30 and TRBJ2-6; weak D call: TRBD1 (5 bases). This CDR3 region has 16 residues. The V end was cut by 1 base, the J end by 3 bases, with 13 bases between. Germline lookup yields CDR1 GTSNPN and CDR2 SVGIG (reference sequence).